This entry lists 12 T cell receptor beta chains sequenced from one sample in a study of T cells after yellow fever vaccination. TCRdb ran MiXCR on the 5' RACE reads and lists one entry per CDR3 protein. The top ten hold 15% to 20% of the sample, which has hundreds of thousands of distinct CDR3 sequences, around a sixth seen once. This specimen was PBMCs, taken before the yellow fever booster vaccination. These receptors originate from a man between 18 and 29 years old who received the YFV17D yellow fever vaccine.

The chain uses TRBV14 and TRBJ2-5; D is unclear. CDR1 is SGHDN and CDR2 is FVKESK in the germline V gene. The V and J ends lost 0 bases and 1 base respectively, with 3 bases between them. This CDR3 region has 13 residues. Here the CDR3 DNA reads TGTGCCAGCAGCCAAGAACGCCAAGAGACCCAGTACTTC. Translated: CASSQERQETQYF.

The table lists this clonotype with a few counts. The V gene is TRBV20-1, the J gene TRBJ2-1; D unclear. The CDR3 runs to 16 residues. The germline V gene encodes CDR1 DFQATT and CDR2 SNEGSKA (reference sequence). V shed 0 bases and J shed 0 bases, with 12 bases lying between them. The CDR3 region has the DNA TGCAGTGCTAGAGATCGTCAGGATCCCTCCTACAATGAGCAGTTCTTC. It codes for CSARDRQDPSYNEQFF.

V gene TRBV7-2 combines with J gene TRBJ2-5; 14 positions match TRBD2. Germline-derived CDR1 and CDR2 are SGHTA and FQGNSA. The CDR3 spans 15 residues. J was trimmed by 10 bases and V by 3 bases; bases with no gene match: 7. CDR3 coding DNA: TGTGCCAGCAGCTTGACTAGCGGGGGGGCAATCGGCCAGTACTTC. Its protein is CASSLTSGGAIGQYF. The complete variable domain, with remaining parts taken from reference TRBV7-2 and TRBJ2-5, reads GAGVSQSPSNKVTEKGKDVELRCDPISGHTALYWYRQSLGQGLEFLIYFQGNSAPDKSGLPSDRFSAERTGGSVSTLTIQRTQQEDSAVYLCASSLTSGGAIGQYFGPGTRLLVL.

This clonotype was counted only a few times. The V and J genes are TRBV4-1 and TRBJ2-5; 12 bases align to TRBD2. From germline, CDR1 is MGHRA and CDR2 YSYEKL. The CDR3 consists of 17 residues. The V and J ends lost 0 bases and 7 bases, in that order; junction bases with no gene match: 9. CDR3 in amino acids: CASSQDPGLAGWGTQYF. CDR3 nucleotides: TGCGCCAGCAGCCAAGATCCCGGACTAGCGGGGTGGGGGACCCAGTACTTC.

This clonotype was picked up a small number of times. V is TRBV7-2 and J is TRBJ1-2, with D possibly matching TRBD1 (5 bases). Germline V gives CDR1 SGHTA, CDR2 FQGNSA. V was cut by 7 bases and J by 4 bases, with 16 bases left in between. This CDR3 is built from 14 residues. CDR3 nucleotide sequence: TGTGCCAGCACCAATGACAGACAAGTCTATGGCTACACCTTC. Translation gives CASTNDRQVYGYTF.

In nucleotides, the CDR3 is TGTGCCATCAGTGGAGCGGGGGGGATACAGGAGCAGTTCTTC. Residues: CAISGAGGIQEQFF. The genes are TRBV10-3 and TRBJ2-1; 10 nucleotides match TRBD2. After removal of 4 bases from V and 10 bases from J, the junction contained 7 bases not matched to a gene. The germline V gene has CDR1 ENHRY and CDR2 SYGVKD. CDR3 length: 14 amino acids.

CDR3 residues: CASSFGLAGEQYV. Written as DNA, the CDR3 is TGCGCCAGCAGCTTTGGACTAGCGGGGGAGCAGTACGTC. The V and J genes are TRBV5-1 and TRBJ2-7, with 12 nucleotides matching TRBD2. Trimming cost V 2 bases and J 7 bases; bases outside gene matches: 1. The CDR3 runs 13 residues. The V gene's germline CDR1 is SGHRS and CDR2 YFSETQ.

This clonotype was counted a few times. The J gene is TRBJ2-2, the V gene TRBV6-2 or TRBV6-3; maybe TRBD2 (6 bases). Trimming cost V 2 bases and J 6 bases, with 10 bases left between them. Germline-derived CDR1 and CDR2 are MNHEY and SVGEGT. The CDR3 loop spans 14 amino acids. CDR3 DNA: TGTGCCAGCAGTTACGCTGGGGGGTCCGGGGAGCTGTTTTTT. It codes for CASSYAGGSGELFF.

The V call is TRBV7-2, the J call TRBJ2-5; tentatively, D is TRBD1 or TRBD2 (6 bases each). V was clipped by 3 bases and J by 4 bases, with 12 bases between them. CDR1 and CDR2 from the germline V gene are SGHTA and FQGNSA. The CDR3 contains 14 residues. CDR3 loop: CASSLWGARETQYF. CDR3 DNA sequence: TGTGCCAGCAGCTTGTGGGGGGCTCGAGAGACCCAGTACTTC. The variable domain in full, with the rest retrieved from reference TRBV7-2 and TRBJ2-5, is GAGVSQSPSNKVTEKGKDVELRCDPISGHTALYWYRQSLGQGLEFLIYFQGNSAPDKSGLPSDRFSAERTGGSVSTLTIQRTQQEDSAVYLCASSLWGARETQYFGPGTRLLVL.

This clonotype was counted ten times or more. This sequence joins TRBV15 and TRBJ1-5, with a weak D call TRBD1 (6 bases). The V gene lost 5 bases and the J gene lost 4 bases, with 12 bases spanning the gap. The germline gives CDR1 LNHNV, CDR2 YYDKDF (reference sequence). This CDR3 spans 14 amino acids. The CDR3 coding sequence is TGTGCCACCAGCGGTCAGGGGCGTAATCAGCCCCAGCATTTT. Residues: CATSGQGRNQPQHF.

This clonotype was picked up a small number of times. V gene TRBV29-1 combines with J gene TRBJ2-1, with D tentatively TRBD2 (5 bases). From germline, CDR1 is SQVTM and CDR2 ANQGSEA. The CDR3 covers 11 residues. Trimming pared 7 bases from V and 9 bases from J, leaving 13 bases between. The CDR3 region has the DNA TGCAGCGCCAAACTAGAGGGTGAGCAGTTCTTC. Its translation is CSAKLEGEQFF.

The sample holds many counts of this clonotype. This CDR3 reads CASTRRGYPDTQYF. Here the CDR3 DNA reads TGTGCCAGCACTCGGCGGGGGTACCCAGATACGCAGTATTTT. V and J are TRBV7-9 and TRBJ2-3; 7 bases are a match to TRBD2. The CDR3 runs to 14 residues. The V segment lost 7 bases and the J segment 4 bases; nucleotides outside the gene matches: 8. The germline CDR1 and CDR2 sequences are SEHNR and FQNEAQ (reference sequence). The variable domain in full, with the rest retrieved from reference TRBV7-9 and TRBJ2-3, is DTGVSQNPRHKITKRGQNVTFRCDPISEHNRLYWYRQTLGQGPEFLTYFQNEAQLEKSRLLSDRFSAERPKGSFSTLEIQRTEQGDSAMYLCASTRRGYPDTQYFGPGTRLTVL.